This T cell receptor (beta chain) stems from a study of human T cells and chemical hapten exposure. Turning to the study itself: Patients had diphenylcyclopropenone applied to the scalp weekly throughout the roughly 25-week study.

The CDR3 runs 16 residues. V dropped 4 bases and J dropped 1; count of bases not matched to a gene: 8. Germline V lookup: CDR1 KGHSH, CDR2 LQKENI. Unique molecular identifiers were attached to individual cDNA molecules within the library. TCRdb analysed the RACE reads with MiXCR anew, one entry per CDR3 protein. The sample has tens of thousands of distinct CDR3 sequences, roughly a tenth seen once. Study results and caveats: The study found that PT1 expanded TCR counts correlated positively with patch test score.

Regarding time point: patch test 1, 2 weeks after DPC sensitization. Treatment reported: therapeutic diphenylcyclopropenone sensitization with weekly scalp DPC. The template was total RNA from unfractionated whole blood. This clonotype came up many times. Antigen: not known. The V call is TRBV18, the J call TRBJ2-5; TRBD1 matches at 8 bases. The sample in question was whole blood, obtained in connection with sensitization to the hapten diphenylcyclopropenone (DPC). This receptor was taken from a man aged 35-49 years with alopecia areata. Some clones in this sample may be carry-over from other donors' samples. CDR3 loop: CASSQLGTGVQETQYF. In DNA form, the CDR3 reads TGTGCCAGCTCACAATTAGGGACAGGCGTCCAAGAGACCCAGTACTTC.